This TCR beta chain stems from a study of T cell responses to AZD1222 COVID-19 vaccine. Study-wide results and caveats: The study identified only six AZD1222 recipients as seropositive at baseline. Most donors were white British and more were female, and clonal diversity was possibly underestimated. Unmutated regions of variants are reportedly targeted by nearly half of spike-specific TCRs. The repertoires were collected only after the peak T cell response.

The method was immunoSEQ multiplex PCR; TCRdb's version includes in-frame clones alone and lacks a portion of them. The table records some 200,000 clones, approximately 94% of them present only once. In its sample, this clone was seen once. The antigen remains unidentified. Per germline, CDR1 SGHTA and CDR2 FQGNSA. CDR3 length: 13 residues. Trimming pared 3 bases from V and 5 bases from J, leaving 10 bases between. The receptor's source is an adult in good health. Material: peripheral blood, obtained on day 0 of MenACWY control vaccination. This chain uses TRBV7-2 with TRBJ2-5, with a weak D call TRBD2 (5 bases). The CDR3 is CASSFGGGETQYF. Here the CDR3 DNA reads TGTGCCAGCAGCTTTGGAGGCGGGGAGACCCAGTACTTC.